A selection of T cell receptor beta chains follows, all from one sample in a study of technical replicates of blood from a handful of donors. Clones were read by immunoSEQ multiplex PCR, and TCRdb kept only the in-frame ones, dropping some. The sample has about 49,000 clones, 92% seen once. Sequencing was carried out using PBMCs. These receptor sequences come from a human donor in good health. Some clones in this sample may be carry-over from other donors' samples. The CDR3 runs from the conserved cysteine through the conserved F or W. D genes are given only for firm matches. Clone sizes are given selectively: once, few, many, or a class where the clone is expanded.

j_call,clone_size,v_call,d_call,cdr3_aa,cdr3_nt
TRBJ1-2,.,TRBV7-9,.,CASSLEVSWTVLGYTF,TGTGCCAGCAGCTTAGAGGTTTCATGGACAGTACTTGGCTACACCTTC
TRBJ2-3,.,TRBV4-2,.,CASSLREDTQYF,TGTGCCAGCAGCCTTCGAGAGGATACGCAGTATTTT
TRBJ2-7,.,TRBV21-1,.,CSSSRQGATGEKQYF,TGTTCCAGCAGCAGACAGGGGGCGACGGGGGAAAAGCAGTACTTC
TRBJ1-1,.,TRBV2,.,CASSEMASKNAEAFF,TGTGCCAGCAGTGAAATGGCTTCAAAGAACGCTGAAGCTTTCTTT
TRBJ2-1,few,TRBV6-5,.,CASTDATSRVNEQFF,TGTGCCAGCACGGACGCGACTAGTCGGGTCAATGAGCAGTTCTTC
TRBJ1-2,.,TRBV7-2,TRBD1,CASSSGTGGRYGYTF,TGTGCCAGCAGCTCCGGGACAGGGGGCAGGTATGGCTACACCTTC
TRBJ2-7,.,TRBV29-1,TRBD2,CSVEDVRLAGGRGSYEQYF,TGCAGCGTTGAAGACGTCAGACTAGCGGGAGGAAGAGGCTCCTACGAGCAGTACTTC
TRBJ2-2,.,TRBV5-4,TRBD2,CASSLGGGTNTGELFF,TGTGCCAGCAGCTTGGGGGGGGGAACGAACACCGGGGAGCTGTTTTTT
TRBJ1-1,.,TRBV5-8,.,CASSWDRGTEAFF,TGTGCCAGCAGCTGGGATAGGGGGACTGAAGCTTTCTTT
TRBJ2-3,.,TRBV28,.,CASSPSRGTTDTQYF,TGTGCCAGCAGCCCTTCGAGGGGGACCACAGATACGCAGTATTTT
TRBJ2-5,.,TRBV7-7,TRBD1,CASSEGAFVTQYF,TGTGCCAGCAGCGAGGGGGCGTTCGTGACCCAGTACTTC
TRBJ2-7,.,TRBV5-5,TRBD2,CASSFEGAGFYEQYF,TGTGCCAGCAGCTTTGAGGGAGCGGGATTTTACGAGCAGTACTTC
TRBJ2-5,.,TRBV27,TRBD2,CASSLFSSGSQETQYF,TGTGCCAGCAGTTTATTTTCGAGCGGGAGCCAAGAGACCCAGTACTTC
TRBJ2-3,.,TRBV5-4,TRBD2,CASSEGIPGLAGGRADTQYF,TGTGCCAGCAGCGAAGGAATACCGGGACTAGCGGGGGGGCGGGCAGATACGCAGTATTTT
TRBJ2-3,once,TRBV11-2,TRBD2,CASSTASGGATQYF,TGTGCCAGCAGCACGGCTAGCGGAGGTGCTACGCAGTATTTT
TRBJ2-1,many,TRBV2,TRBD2,CASSGREFPNEQFF,TGTGCCAGCAGCGGGAGGGAATTCCCCAATGAGCAGTTCTTC
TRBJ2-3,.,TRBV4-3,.,CASSRQALGTDTQYF,TGCGCCAGCAGCCGACAGGCGTTAGGCACAGATACGCAGTATTTT
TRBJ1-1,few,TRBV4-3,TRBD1,CASSRGQMNTEAFF,TGCGCCAGCAGCCGGGGACAGATGAACACTGAAGCTTTCTTT
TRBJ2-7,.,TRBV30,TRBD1,CAWSKGAYEQYF,TGTGCCTGGAGTAAGGGGGCTTACGAGCAGTACTTC
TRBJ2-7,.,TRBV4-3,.,CASSQGRAGYEQYF,TGCGCCAGCAGCCAAGGCAGGGCCGGCTACGAGCAGTACTTC
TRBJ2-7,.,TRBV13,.,CASSLWLDPNEQYF,TGTGCCAGCAGCTTATGGCTAGACCCCAACGAGCAGTACTTC
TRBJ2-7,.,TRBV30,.,CAWTSGEGVIF,TGTGCCTGGACTTCAGGGGAAGGGGTAATCTTC
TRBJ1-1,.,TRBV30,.,CAWSVTAGTEAFF,TGTGCCTGGAGTGTAACAGCAGGGACTGAAGCTTTCTTT
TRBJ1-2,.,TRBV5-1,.,CASSLTPGGDYGYTF,TGCGCCAGCAGCTTGACTCCTGGGGGCGACTATGGCTACACCTTC
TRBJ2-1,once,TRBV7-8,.,CASSLRLAPEQFF,TGTGCCAGCAGCTTACGTCTAGCGCCAGAGCAGTTCTTC
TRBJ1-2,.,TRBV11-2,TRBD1,CASSYPGQGYYGYTF,TGTGCCAGCAGCTACCCGGGACAGGGGTACTATGGCTACACCTTC
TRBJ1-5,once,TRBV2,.,CASSETSNSNQPQHF,TGTGCCAGCAGTGAAACGTCTAATAGCAATCAGCCCCAGCATTTT
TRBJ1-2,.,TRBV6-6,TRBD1,CASSQVQGNYGYTF,TGTGCCAGCAGTCAGGTACAGGGGAACTATGGCTACACCTTC
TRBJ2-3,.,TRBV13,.,CASSSPRSNTDTQYF,TGTGCCAGCAGCTCCCCGAGGTCAAACACAGATACGCAGTATTTT
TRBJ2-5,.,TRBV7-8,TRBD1,CASSLFHRGETQYF,TGTGCCAGCAGCTTATTTCACAGGGGAGAGACCCAGTACTTC
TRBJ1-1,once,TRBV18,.,CASSQDSLNTEAFF,TGTGCCAGCTCACAGGACAGTTTGAACACTGAAGCTTTCTTT
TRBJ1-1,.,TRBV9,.,CASSVRENTEAFF,TGTGCCAGCAGCGTACGGGAGAACACTGAAGCTTTCTTT
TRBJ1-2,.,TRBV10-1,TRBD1,CASSESGPRQGEPYGYTF,TGCGCCAGCAGTGAGTCTGGCCCCCGACAGGGTGAACCCTATGGCTACACCTTC
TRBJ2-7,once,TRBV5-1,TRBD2,CASSVGGAGASGEQYF,TGCGCCAGCAGCGTCGGGGGAGCGGGGGCATCCGGCGAGCAGTACTTC
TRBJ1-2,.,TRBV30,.,CAWNRGAYYGYTF,TGTGCCTGGAACCGAGGAGCTTACTATGGCTACACCTTC
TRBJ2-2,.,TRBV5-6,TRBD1,CASSPDRGAGELFF,TGTGCCAGCAGCCCGGACAGGGGAGCCGGGGAGCTGTTTTTT
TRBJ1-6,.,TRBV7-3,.,CASSLQGGPLHF,TGTGCCAGCAGCCTCCAGGGAGGGCCCCTCCACTTT
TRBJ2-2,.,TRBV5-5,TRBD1,CASSLGDRENTGELFF,TGTGCCAGCAGCTTAGGGGACAGGGAGAACACCGGGGAGCTGTTTTTT
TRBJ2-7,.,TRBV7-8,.,CASKLGRPGVSYEQYF,TGTGCCAGCAAACTGGGCAGGCCCGGTGTTTCCTACGAGCAGTACTTC
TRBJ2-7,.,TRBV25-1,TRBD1,CASSEDSGTGVEQYF,TGTGCCAGCAGTGAGGACTCCGGGACAGGGGTCGAGCAGTACTTC
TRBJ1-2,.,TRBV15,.,CATSREPGHGYTF,TGTGCCACCAGCAGAGAACCTGGCCATGGCTACACCTTC
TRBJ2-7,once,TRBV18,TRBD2,CASSPSGAAYEQYF,TGTGCCAGCTCACCTAGCGGGGCGGCCTACGAGCAGTACTTC
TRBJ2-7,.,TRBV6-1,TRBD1,CASSEVDRGRPLGEQYF,TGTGCCAGCAGTGAAGTGGACAGGGGGCGACCTCTCGGCGAGCAGTACTTC
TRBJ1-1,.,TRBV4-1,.,CASSPREREAFF,TGCGCCAGCAGCCCTCGAGAGAGAGAAGCTTTCTTT
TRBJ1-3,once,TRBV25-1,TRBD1,CASSASTGSGNTIYF,TGTGCCAGCAGTGCCTCGACAGGGTCTGGAAACACCATATATTTT
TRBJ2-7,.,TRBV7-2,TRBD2,CASSSGLAGPYEQYF,TGTGCCAGCAGCTCCGGACTAGCGGGACCCTACGAGCAGTACTTC
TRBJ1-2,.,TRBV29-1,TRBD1,CSVGQGRFDFTF,TGCAGCGTTGGACAGGGTCGTTTCGATTTCACCTTC
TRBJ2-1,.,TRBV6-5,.,CASRRGLSVNEQFF,TGTGCCAGCAGGCGGGGATTGAGTGTCAATGAGCAGTTCTTC
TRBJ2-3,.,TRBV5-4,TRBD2,CASNMGGAASTDTQYF,TGTGCCAGCAACATGGGAGGGGCCGCTAGCACAGATACGCAGTATTTT
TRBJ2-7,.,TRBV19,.,CASTPGPGYEQYF,TGTGCCAGTACCCCCGGTCCAGGGTATGAGCAGTACTTC
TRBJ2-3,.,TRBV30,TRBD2,CAWSVSAGARDTQYF,TGTGCCTGGAGTGTATCTGCGGGAGCTAGGGATACGCAGTATTTT
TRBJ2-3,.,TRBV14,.,CASSYRRLTSTDTQYF,TGTGCCAGCAGCTACCGCCGGTTAACTAGCACAGATACGCAGTATTTT
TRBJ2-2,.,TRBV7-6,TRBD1,CASSIGQGDLSTGELFF,TGTGCCAGCAGCATCGGACAGGGAGACTTAAGCACCGGGGAGCTGTTTTTT
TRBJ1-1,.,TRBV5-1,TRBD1,CASSLGQGSITEAFF,TGCGCCAGCAGCCTAGGACAGGGGAGTATCACTGAAGCTTTCTTT
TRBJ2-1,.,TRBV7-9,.,CASSLAVSYNEQFF,TGTGCCAGCAGCTTAGCCGTCTCCTACAATGAGCAGTTCTTC